This TCR beta chain was found in a study of blood T cell repertoires in COVID-19. Trimming removed 6 bases from V and 2 bases from J, with 15 bases in between. The germline V gene has CDR1 MNHEY and CDR2 SMNVEV (reference sequence). The CDR3 is 15 residues long. Sequenced by immunoSEQ multiplex PCR; TCRdb stores in-frame clones only, minus some. The sample shows around 370,000 clones, around nine tenths of them seen only once. The age range of participants was 18 to 89 years, with residence in about two dozen US areas. The TCR was taken from a woman younger than 35 who had recovered from COVID-19. V and J are TRBV27 and TRBJ2-3; tentatively, D is TRBD2 (7 bases). The sample taken for sequencing was PBMCs or T cells enriched from blood (not recorded which). In nucleotides, the CDR3 is TGTGCCAGCAGCCTAGAAGGGGGGGCCACAGATACGCAGTATTTT. It codes for CASSLEGGATDTQYF.